This TCR beta chain is from a study of shared clonotypes between healthy human individuals. Study in general: In total, the donors were a couple of women and a few men aged 18 to 49. The plates for each donor numbered three CD4 naive, three CD4 memory, two CD8 naive and one CD8 memory. Study-wide findings and caveats: Limited genetic and exposure-history diversity came from having few donors. Roughly 4.6% of naive CD4 clonotypes were common to several donors.

The germline gives CDR1 SGHTS, CDR2 YDEGEE. V lost 0 bases, J lost 6 bases, and 6 bases stayed unmatched. The CDR3 loop spans 14 amino acids. Clones were read by immunoSEQ multiplex PCR, and TCRdb kept only the in-frame ones, dropping some. The top ten clones hold about 9.4% of a sample with hundreds of thousands of clones, around 67% of them seen once. In regard to this clone: What it binds is unknown.

The receptor was derived from a young man in good health. The V gene is TRBV5-8, the J gene TRBJ2-7, with TRBD2 matching over 7 bases. Specimen: memory CD4+ T cells sorted from blood. Regarding subset: CD45RA-negative fraction. The CDR3 nucleotides are TGTGCCAGCAGCTTGGAGGCGGGAGTAGGCGAGCAGTACTTC. This sequence encodes CASSLEAGVGEQYF. The full variable domain, its missing parts supplied by reference TRBV5-8 and TRBJ2-7, is EAGVTQSPTHLIKTRGQQATLRCSPISGHTSVYWYQQALGLGLQFLLWYDEGEERNRGNFPPRFSGRQFPNYSSELNVNALELEDSALYLCASSLEAGVGEQYFGPGTRLTVT.